The next 17 T cell receptor beta chains were all read from a single sample in a study of technical replicates of blood from several donors. Generated by immunoSEQ multiplex PCR, the TCRdb table keeps only in-frame clones and is missing some. This sample has tens of thousands of clones, with approximately 86% found just once. Specimen: PBMCs. These receptors originate from a human donor in good health. Some clones in this sample may be carry-over from other donors' samples.

This clone occurred once. This chain links TRBV10-3 with TRBJ1-4, with TRBD1 identical over 7 bases. J gave up 0 bases and V 10 bases, and 5 bases lay outside the gene matches. The CDR3 loop spans 14 amino acids. Per the germline V gene, CDR1 is ENHRY and CDR2 is SYGVKD. The chain's CDR3 is CASAQGTTNEKLFF. Here the CDR3 DNA reads TGTGCCAGCGCACAGGGGACAACTAATGAAAAACTGTTTTTT.

The rearrangement links TRBV6-6 to TRBJ2-5; 7 bases align to TRBD1. The CDR3 has 14 residues. Germline lookup yields CDR1 MNHNY and CDR2 SVGAGI (reference sequence). The V gene end was trimmed by 4 bases and the J gene end by 1 base; junction bases not matched to a gene: 3. DNA of the CDR3: TGTGCCAGCAGTTTCGGGACAGTCCAAGAGACCCAGTACTTC. Its translation is CASSFGTVQETQYF.

The chain uses TRBV5-1 and TRBJ2-5; D perhaps matches TRBD2 (6 bases). Germline CDR1 SGHRS, CDR2 YFSETQ. The CDR3 spans 16 residues. V was clipped by 0 bases and J by 5 bases, with 17 bases between them. This chain's CDR3 is CASSLDSGRGWETQYF. The CDR3 region has the DNA TGCGCCAGCAGCTTGGATAGCGGACGGGGTTGGGAGACCCAGTACTTC.

This chain uses TRBV4-2 with TRBJ1-4, with D hard to call. This CDR3 has 15 residues. Germline V lookup: CDR1 LGHNA, CDR2 YNFKEQ. Deletions cut 4 bases from V and 7 bases from J, with 16 bases between. The CDR3 loop is CASSPRTMGSEKLFF. CDR3 DNA: TGTGCCAGCAGCCCCCGGACGATGGGGAGTGAAAAACTGTTTTTT.

The chain employs TRBV29-1 and TRBJ2-3; 7 positions agree with TRBD2. V gave up 4 bases and J gave up 0 bases; unmatched junction bases: 4. The CDR3 runs 14 residues. Germline V gene sequence: CDR1 SQVTM, CDR2 ANQGSEA. The CDR3 here is CSVVVGGSTDTQYF. CDR3 DNA sequence: TGCAGCGTTGTAGTGGGAGGGAGCACAGATACGCAGTATTTT.

The rearrangement joins TRBV29-1 to TRBJ2-7; 10 bases map to TRBD2. The V gene's germline CDR1 is SQVTM and CDR2 ANQGSEA. The CDR3 length is 16 residues. The J segment lost 2 bases and the V segment lost 4 bases, leaving 11 bases of the junction unmatched. The CDR3 region has the DNA TGCAGCGTTGGGCTAGCGGGAGATCAGGGCCCCTACGAGCAGTACTTC. Translated: CSVGLAGDQGPYEQYF.

CDR3 in amino acids: CASSKGPRRDSEPLNSYEQYF. CDR3 DNA: TGTGCCAGCAGCAAAGGGCCCCGGCGGGACAGCGAACCTTTAAACTCCTACGAGCAGTACTTC. The gene calls are TRBV21-1 and TRBJ2-7; the D call in the table, TRBD1, was not verified against the DNA. TRBV21-1 is flagged as a pseudogene. This CDR3 region has 21 residues.

This clone was counted a single time. The rearrangement uses TRBV10-3 and TRBJ1-5; D is undetermined. V lost 0 bases to trimming and J lost 4 bases, with 7 bases between them. The CDR3 totals 14 residues. Germline V CDR1 and CDR2: ENHRY, SYGVKD. Here the CDR3 reads CAISESGRNQPQHF. The CDR3 nucleotides are TGTGCCATCAGTGAGTCAGGGAGGAATCAGCCCCAGCATTTT.

V is TRBV10-3 and J is TRBJ1-1; TRBD1 aligns across 9 bases. CDR1 ENHRY and CDR2 SYGVKD come from the germline V gene. This CDR3 comprises 14 residues. The V and J ends lost 5 bases and 4 bases, in that order; junction bases with no gene match: 5. The DNA for the CDR3 is TGTGCCATCAGTTTAGGGACAGGGACCACTGAAGCTTTCTTT. It encodes CAISLGTGTTEAFF.

V and J are TRBV18 and TRBJ1-6; possibly TRBD1 for D (5 bases). The CDR3 has 13 residues. The germline CDR1 and CDR2 sequences are KGHSH and LQKENI. Trimming left V 4 bases short and J 5 bases short, with 6 bases between. The CDR3 nucleotides are TGTGCCAGCTCACAGGGGAATAATTCACCCCTCCACTTT. The encoded protein is CASSQGNNSPLHF. The full variable domain, rest sourced from reference TRBV18 and TRBJ1-6, is NAGVMQNPRHLVRRRGQEARLRCSPMKGHSHVYWYRQLPEEGLKFMVYLQKENIIDESGMPKERFSAEFPKEGPSILRIQQVVRGDSAAYFCASSQGNNSPLHFGNGTRLTVT.

V usage is TRBV7-2 and J usage is TRBJ2-7; possibly TRBD1 for D (6 bases). The CDR3 contains 15 residues. Looked up from germline, CDR1 is SGHTA and CDR2 is FQGNSA. Between the trimmed V and J ends, which lost 1 base and 3 bases, there was a span of 13 bases. The CDR3 region is CASSLVQGVGYEQYF. For the CDR3, the DNA is TGTGCCAGCAGCTTAGTACAGGGCGTTGGCTACGAGCAGTACTTC.

Here the CDR3 DNA reads TGTGCCAGCAGTCTCTGGGGTAGCGGAAAGTACGAGCAGTACTTC. This encodes CASSLWGSGKYEQYF. The rearrangement joins TRBV28 to TRBJ2-7; possible D gene TRBD2, 6 bases. The V end lost 5 bases, the J end lost 4 bases, and 18 bases lay between the germline ends. The CDR3 sequence is 15 residues long. The germline CDR1 and CDR2 sequences are MDHEN and SYDVKM.

This chain links TRBV2 with TRBJ2-1; 9 bases line up with TRBD2. CDR3 length: 15 residues. Germline trimming cut 8 bases from V and 3 bases from J; bases unmatched to any gene: 8. Germline V gene sequence: CDR1 SNHLY, CDR2 FYNNEI. The CDR3 here is CASFHLAGNYNEQFF. The CDR3 DNA reads TGTGCCAGCTTCCACCTAGCGGGAAACTACAATGAGCAGTTCTTC.

The chain links TRBV29-1 to TRBJ1-1; D uncertain. V was pared by 4 bases and J by 2 bases, with 5 bases between. The CDR3 totals 11 residues. Germline V gives CDR1 SQVTM, CDR2 ANQGSEA. DNA of the CDR3: TGCAGCGTTGGGAGTAACACTGAAGCTTTCTTT. Protein sequence: CSVGSNTEAFF.

The chain combines TRBV10-3 with TRBJ2-2, with D possibly matching TRBD2 (7 bases). Germline lookup yields CDR1 ENHRY and CDR2 SYGVKD. V was shortened by 6 bases and J by 5 bases, with 16 bases between the two germline ends. The CDR3 covers 15 residues. CDR3 sequence reads: CAIRPGGDSTGELFF. In nucleotides, the CDR3 is TGTGCCATCAGGCCGGGGGGCGATAGTACCGGGGAGCTGTTTTTT.

The V call is TRBV27, the J call TRBJ2-1; 8 nucleotides match TRBD2. J gave up 8 bases and V 4 bases, and 10 bases lay outside the gene matches. The CDR3 is 15 amino acids. Germline values: CDR1 MNHEY, CDR2 SMNVEV (reference sequence). The chain's CDR3 is CASSYKSGRGYEQFF. The CDR3 DNA is TGTGCCAGCAGTTATAAAAGCGGGAGAGGCTATGAGCAGTTCTTC.

The gene calls are TRBV5-8 and TRBJ1-1; D unclear. The V gene's germline CDR1 is SGHTS and CDR2 YDEGEE. CDR3 length: 13 residues. V was shortened by 4 bases and J by 4 bases, with 11 bases between the two germline ends. The CDR3 loop is CASSQQVFTEAFF. The DNA for the CDR3 is TGTGCCAGCAGCCAGCAGGTCTTCACTGAAGCTTTCTTT.